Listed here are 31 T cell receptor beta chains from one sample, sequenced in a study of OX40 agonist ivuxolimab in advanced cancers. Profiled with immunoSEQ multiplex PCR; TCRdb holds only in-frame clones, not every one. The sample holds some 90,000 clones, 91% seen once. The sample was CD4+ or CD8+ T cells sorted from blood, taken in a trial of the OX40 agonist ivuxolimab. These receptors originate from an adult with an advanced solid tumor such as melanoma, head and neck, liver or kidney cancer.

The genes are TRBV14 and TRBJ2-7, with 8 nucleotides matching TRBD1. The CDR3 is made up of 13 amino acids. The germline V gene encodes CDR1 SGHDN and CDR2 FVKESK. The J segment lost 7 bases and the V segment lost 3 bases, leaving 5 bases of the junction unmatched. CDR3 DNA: TGTGCCAGCAGCCAGGGACAGGTGGGGGAGCAGTACTTC. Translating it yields CASSQGQVGEQYF.

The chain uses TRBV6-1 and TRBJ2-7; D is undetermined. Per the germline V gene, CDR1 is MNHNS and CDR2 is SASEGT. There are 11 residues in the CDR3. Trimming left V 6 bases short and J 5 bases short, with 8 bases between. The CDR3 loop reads CASRFKNEQYF. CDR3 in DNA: TGTGCCAGCAGGTTCAAGAACGAGCAGTACTTC.

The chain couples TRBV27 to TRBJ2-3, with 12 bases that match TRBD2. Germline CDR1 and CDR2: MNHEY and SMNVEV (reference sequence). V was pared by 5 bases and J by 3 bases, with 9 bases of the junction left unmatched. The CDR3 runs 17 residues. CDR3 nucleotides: TGTGCCAGCAGTCTTAGGACTAGCGGGATTCTTACAGATACGCAGTATTTT. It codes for CASSLRTSGILTDTQYF.

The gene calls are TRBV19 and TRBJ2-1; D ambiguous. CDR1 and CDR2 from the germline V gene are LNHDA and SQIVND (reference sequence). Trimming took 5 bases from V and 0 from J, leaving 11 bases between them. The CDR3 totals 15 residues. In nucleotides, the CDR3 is TGTGCCAGTAGTGCAGGAGCGACCTCCTACAATGAGCAGTTCTTC. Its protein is CASSAGATSYNEQFF. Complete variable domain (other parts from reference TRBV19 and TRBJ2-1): DGGITQSPKYLFRKEGQNVTLSCEQNLNHDAMYWYRQDPGQGLRLIYYSQIVNDFQKGDIAEGYSVSREKKESFPLTVTSAQKNPTAFYLCASSAGATSYNEQFFGPGTRLTVL.

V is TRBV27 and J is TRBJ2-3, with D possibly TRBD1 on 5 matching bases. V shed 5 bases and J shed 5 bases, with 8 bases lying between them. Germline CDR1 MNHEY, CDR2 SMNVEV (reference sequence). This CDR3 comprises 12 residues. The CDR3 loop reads CASSLQGDTQYF. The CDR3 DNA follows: TGTGCCAGCAGTCTCCAGGGAGATACGCAGTATTTT.

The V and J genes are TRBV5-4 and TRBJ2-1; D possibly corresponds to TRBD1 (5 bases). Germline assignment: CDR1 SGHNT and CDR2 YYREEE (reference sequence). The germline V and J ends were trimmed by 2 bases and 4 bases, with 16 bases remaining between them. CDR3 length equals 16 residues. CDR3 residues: CASSFRVGKSYNEQFF. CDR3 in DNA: TGTGCCAGCAGCTTCAGGGTAGGAAAATCATACAATGAGCAGTTCTTC.

CDR3 sequence reads: CASSQTETSGTYNEQFF. CDR3 DNA sequence: TGTGCCAGCAGCCAAACGGAGACTAGCGGGACCTACAATGAGCAGTTCTTC. This chain links TRBV4-2 with TRBJ2-1; 11 positions agree with TRBD2. Germline CDR1 reads LGHNA; CDR2 reads YNFKEQ. The CDR3 extends over 17 amino acids. Trimming removed 2 bases from V and 2 bases from J; junction bases left unmatched: 5.

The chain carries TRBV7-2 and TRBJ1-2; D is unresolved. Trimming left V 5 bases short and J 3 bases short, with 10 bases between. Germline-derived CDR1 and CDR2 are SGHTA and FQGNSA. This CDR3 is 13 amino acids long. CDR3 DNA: TGTGCCAGCAGCCCGATGGACTACTATGGCTACACCTTC. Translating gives CASSPMDYYGYTF.

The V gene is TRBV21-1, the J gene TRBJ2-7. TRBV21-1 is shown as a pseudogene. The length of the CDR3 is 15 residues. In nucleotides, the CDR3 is TGTGCCAGCAGCAAAGAGAACGGCAGATCCTACGAGCAGTACTTC. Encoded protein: CASSKENGRSYEQYF.

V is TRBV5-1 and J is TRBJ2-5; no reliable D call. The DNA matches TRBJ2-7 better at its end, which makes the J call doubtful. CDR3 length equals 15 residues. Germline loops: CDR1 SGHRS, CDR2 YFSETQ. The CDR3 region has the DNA TGCGCCAGCAGAACCCGGCTCCATGCACAGTACGAGCAGTACTTC. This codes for CASRTRLHAQYEQYF.

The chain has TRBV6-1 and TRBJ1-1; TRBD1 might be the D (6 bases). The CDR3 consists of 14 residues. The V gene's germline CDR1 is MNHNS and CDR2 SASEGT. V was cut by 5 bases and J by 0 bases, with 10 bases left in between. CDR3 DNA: TGTGCCAGCAGTACGGACAGACTGAACACTGAAGCTTTCTTT. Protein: CASSTDRLNTEAFF.

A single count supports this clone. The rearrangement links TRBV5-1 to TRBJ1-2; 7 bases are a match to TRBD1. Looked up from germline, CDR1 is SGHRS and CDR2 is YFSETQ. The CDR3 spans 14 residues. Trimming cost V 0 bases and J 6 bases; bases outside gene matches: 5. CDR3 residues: CASSLGDSWDGYTF. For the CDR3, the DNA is TGCGCCAGCAGCTTGGGGGACAGTTGGGATGGCTACACCTTC.

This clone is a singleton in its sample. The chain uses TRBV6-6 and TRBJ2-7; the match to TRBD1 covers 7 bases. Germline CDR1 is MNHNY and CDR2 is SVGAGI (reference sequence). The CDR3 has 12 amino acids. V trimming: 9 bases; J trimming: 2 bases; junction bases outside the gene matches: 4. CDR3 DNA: TGTGCCAGTAGACAGGGAACCTACGAGCAGTACTTC. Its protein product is CASRQGTYEQYF.

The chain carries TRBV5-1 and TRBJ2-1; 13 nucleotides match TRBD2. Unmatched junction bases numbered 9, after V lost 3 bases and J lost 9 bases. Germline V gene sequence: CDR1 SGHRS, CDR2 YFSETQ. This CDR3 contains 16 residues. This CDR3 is CASSWTGTSGKSEQFF. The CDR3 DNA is TGCGCCAGCAGCTGGACCGGGACTAGCGGGAAGAGTGAGCAGTTCTTC.

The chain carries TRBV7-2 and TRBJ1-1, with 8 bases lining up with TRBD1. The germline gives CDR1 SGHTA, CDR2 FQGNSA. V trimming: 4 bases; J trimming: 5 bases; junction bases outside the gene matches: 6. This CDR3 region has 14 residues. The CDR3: CASSWDRRGTEAFF. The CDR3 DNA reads TGTGCCAGCAGCTGGGACAGGCGGGGGACTGAAGCTTTCTTT.

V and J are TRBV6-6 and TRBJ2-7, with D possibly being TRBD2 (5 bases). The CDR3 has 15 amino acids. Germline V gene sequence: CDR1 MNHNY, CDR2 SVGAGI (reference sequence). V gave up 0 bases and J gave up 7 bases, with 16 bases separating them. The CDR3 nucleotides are TGTGCCAGCAGTTACTCCCCGGGAACGGCTCGAGAGCAGTACTTC. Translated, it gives CASSYSPGTAREQYF.

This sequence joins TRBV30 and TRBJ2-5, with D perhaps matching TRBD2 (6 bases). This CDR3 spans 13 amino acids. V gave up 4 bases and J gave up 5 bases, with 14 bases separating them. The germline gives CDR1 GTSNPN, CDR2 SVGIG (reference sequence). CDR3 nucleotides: TGTGCCTGGACCTCGGGACTCCGGGAGACCCAGTACTTC. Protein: CAWTSGLRETQYF.

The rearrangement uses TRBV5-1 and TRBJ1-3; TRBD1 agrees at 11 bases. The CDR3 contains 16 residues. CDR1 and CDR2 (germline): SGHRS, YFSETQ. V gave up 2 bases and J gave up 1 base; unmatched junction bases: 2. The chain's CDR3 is CASSLGTGGSGNTIYF. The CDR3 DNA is TGCGCCAGCAGCTTAGGGACAGGGGGATCTGGAAACACCATATATTTT.

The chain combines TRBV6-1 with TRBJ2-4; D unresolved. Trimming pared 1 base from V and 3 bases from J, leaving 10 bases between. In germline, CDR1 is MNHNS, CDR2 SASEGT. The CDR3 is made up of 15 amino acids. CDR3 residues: CASSEGDLNKNIQYF. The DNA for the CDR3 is TGTGCCAGCAGTGAAGGGGATCTAAACAAAAACATTCAGTACTTC.

Here the CDR3 reads CASSTMGDTQYF. The CDR3 DNA is TGTGCCAGCAGCACGATGGGAGATACGCAGTATTTT. The chain has TRBV7-3 and TRBJ2-3; D remains unclear. CDR3 length equals 12 residues. Germline CDR1 SGHTA, CDR2 FQGTGA. Trimming cost V 5 bases and J 5 bases, with 8 bases left between them.

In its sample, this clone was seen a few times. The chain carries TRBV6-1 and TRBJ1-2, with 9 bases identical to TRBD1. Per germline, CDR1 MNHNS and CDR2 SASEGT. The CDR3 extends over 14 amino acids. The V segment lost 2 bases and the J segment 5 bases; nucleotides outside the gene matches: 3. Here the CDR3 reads CASSEFGTGYGYTF. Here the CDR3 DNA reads TGTGCCAGCAGTGAATTCGGGACAGGGTATGGCTACACCTTC.

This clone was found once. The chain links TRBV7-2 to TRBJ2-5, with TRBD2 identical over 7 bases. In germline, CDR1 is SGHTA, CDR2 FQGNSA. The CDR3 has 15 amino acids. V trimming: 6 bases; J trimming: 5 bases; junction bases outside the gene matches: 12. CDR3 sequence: CASSLSWEGLETQYF. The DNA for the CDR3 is TGTGCCAGCAGTCTGTCGTGGGAGGGCCTGGAGACCCAGTACTTC.

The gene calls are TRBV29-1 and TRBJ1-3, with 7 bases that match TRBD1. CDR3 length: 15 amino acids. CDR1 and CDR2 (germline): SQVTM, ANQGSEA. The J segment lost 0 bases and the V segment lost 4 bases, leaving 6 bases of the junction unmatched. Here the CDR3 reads CSVGGQASSGNTIYF. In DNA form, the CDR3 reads TGCAGCGTTGGAGGACAGGCCTCCTCTGGAAACACCATATATTTT.

This chain's CDR3 is CAISGSVAATLGGYTF. CDR3 sequence (DNA): TGTGCCATCAGTGGGTCCGTGGCAGCCACCCTGGGGGGCTACACCTTC. The chain carries TRBV10-3 and TRBJ1-2; D remains ambiguous. This CDR3 is 16 amino acids long. The germline CDR1 and CDR2 sequences are ENHRY and SYGVKD. V lost 4 bases and J lost 8, with 23 bases in between.

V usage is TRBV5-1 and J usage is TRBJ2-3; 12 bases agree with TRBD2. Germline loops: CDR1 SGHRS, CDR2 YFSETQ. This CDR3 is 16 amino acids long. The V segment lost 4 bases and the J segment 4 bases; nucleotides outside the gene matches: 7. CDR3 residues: CASSKGTSGSADTQYF. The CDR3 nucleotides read TGCGCCAGCAGCAAAGGGACTAGCGGGTCCGCAGATACGCAGTATTTT. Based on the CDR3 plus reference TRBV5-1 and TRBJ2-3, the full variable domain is KAGVTQTPRYLIKTRGQQVTLSCSPISGHRSVSWYQQTPGQGLQFLFEYFSETQRNKGNFPGRFSGRQFSNSRSEMNVSTLELGDSALYLCASSKGTSGSADTQYFGPGTRLTVL.

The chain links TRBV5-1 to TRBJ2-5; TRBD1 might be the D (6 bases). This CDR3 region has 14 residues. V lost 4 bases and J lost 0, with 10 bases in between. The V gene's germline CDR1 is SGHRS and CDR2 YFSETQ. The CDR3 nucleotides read TGCGCCAGCAGCGCACAGGGCAACCAAGAGACCCAGTACTTC. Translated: CASSAQGNQETQYF.

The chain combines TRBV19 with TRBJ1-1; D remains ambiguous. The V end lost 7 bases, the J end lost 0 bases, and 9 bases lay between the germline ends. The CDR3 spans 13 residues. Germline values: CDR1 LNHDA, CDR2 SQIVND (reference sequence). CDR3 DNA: TGTGCCAGTACCAGAACCTTGAACACTGAAGCTTTCTTT. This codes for CASTRTLNTEAFF. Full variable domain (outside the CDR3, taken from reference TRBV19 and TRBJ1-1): DGGITQSPKYLFRKEGQNVTLSCEQNLNHDAMYWYRQDPGQGLRLIYYSQIVNDFQKGDIAEGYSVSREKKESFPLTVTSAQKNPTAFYLCASTRTLNTEAFFGQGTRLTVV.

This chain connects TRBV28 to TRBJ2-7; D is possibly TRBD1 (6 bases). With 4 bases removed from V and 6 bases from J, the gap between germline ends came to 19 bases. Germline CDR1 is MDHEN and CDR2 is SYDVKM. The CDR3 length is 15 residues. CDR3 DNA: TGTGCCAGCAGTTCGCCGGGAACAGGGATAAGCGAGCAGTACTTC. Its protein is CASSSPGTGISEQYF.

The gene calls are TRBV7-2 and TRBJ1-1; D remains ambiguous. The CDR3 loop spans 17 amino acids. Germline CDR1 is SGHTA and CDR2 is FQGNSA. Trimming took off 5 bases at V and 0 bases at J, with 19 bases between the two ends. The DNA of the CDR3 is TGTGCCAGCAGCCGATTTGGAGCCCCGGCTTTGAACACTGAAGCTTTCTTT. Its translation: CASSRFGAPALNTEAFF.

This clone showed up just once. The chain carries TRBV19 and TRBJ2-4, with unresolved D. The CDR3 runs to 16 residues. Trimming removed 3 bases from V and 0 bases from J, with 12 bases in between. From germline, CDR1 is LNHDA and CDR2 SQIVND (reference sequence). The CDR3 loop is CASSIGAYLAKNIQYF. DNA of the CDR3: TGTGCCAGTAGTATTGGCGCTTATCTAGCCAAAAACATTCAGTACTTC.

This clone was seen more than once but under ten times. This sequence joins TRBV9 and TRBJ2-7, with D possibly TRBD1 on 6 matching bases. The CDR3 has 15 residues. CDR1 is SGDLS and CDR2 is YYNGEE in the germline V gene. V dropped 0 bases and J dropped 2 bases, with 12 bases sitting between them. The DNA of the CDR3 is TGTGCCAGCAGCGTAGCAACAGGGCCTCCCTACGAGCAGTACTTC. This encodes CASSVATGPPYEQYF.